Sequencing of this T cell receptor beta chain was carried out in a study of PD-L1 blockade in urothelial cancer. Regarding the study as a whole: Pretreatment blood TCR clonality under the median forecast improved survival. Greater 3-week expansion of tumor-associated blood clones was recorded for durable-benefit patients.

Some clones are missing from TCRdb's copy, which holds only in-frame ones; the method was immunoSEQ multiplex PCR. The table has 20,000 to 25,000 clones, 90% seen once. On this clone: Its antigen is still unknown.

This CDR3 contains 13 residues. Germline assignment: CDR1 SGHAT and CDR2 FQNNGV. The V end lost 3 bases, the J end lost 7 bases, and 7 bases lay between the germline ends. Patients suffered from locally advanced or metastatic urothelial carcinoma. The source was PBMCs, collected around atezolizumab (anti-PD-L1) treatment. The TCR sequence derives from a woman aged 60 to 75 with urothelial cancer. The rearrangement uses TRBV11-2 and TRBJ1-6; the D is unclear. CDR3 coding DNA: TGTGCCAGCAGCTTGGGGAGCAATTCACCCCTCCACTTT. Its protein is CASSLGSNSPLHF.